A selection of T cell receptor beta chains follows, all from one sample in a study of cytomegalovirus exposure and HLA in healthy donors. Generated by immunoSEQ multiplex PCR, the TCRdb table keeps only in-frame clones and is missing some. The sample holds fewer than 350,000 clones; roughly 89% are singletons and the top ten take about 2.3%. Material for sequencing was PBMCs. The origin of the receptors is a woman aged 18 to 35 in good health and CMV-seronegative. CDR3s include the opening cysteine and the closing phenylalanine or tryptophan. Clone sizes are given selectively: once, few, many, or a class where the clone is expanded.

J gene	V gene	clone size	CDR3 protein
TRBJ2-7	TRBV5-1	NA	CASSPGWTTGTPSEQYF
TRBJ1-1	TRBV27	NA	CASSLSRGMNTEAFF
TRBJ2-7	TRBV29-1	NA	CSGGQGADEQYF
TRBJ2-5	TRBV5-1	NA	CASSLERGGLETQYF
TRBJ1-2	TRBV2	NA	CASSERRTGGENGYTF
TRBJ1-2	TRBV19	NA	CASRTGVGYGYTF
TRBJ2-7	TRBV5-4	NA	CASSSQAGESYEQYF
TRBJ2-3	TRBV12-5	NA	CASGGATDTQYF
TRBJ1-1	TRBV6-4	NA	CASSWTGGTEAFF
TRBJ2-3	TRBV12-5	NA	CASARTGEKDTQYF
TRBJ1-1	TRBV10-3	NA	CAISSRNTEAFF
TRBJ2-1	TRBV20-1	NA	CSAREQGGQFF
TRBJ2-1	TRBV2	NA	CASTSESNPLAEQFF
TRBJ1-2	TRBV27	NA	CASSLWAGGKGYTF
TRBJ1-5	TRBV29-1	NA	CSARVPNQPQHF
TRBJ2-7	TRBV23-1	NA	CASSQSWGESSYEQYF
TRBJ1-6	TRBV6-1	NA	CASDGRIPYNSPLLF
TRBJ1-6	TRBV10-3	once	CAISDAGDYSPLHF
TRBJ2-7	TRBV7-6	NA	CASSLASSGGFLYEQYF
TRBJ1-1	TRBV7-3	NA	CASSLLGQGYTEAFF